This T cell receptor (beta chain) was captured in a study of T cell repertoires in cytomegalovirus infection. About the study: The study used recently identified HLA-C-restricted and well-studied HLA-B-restricted CMV epitopes. CMV infection and matching HLA type were both indicated by public TCR beta signatures.

The CDR3 totals 16 residues. V shed 6 bases and J 6 bases; nucleotides not matched to a gene: 10. The germline V gene has CDR1 MNHNS and CDR2 SASEGT. MiXCR, applied by TCRdb to the reads, yields one record per CDR3 protein. The sample lists 750,000 to 900,000 distinct CDR3 sequences; just under 30% were seen once. The table lists this clonotype with a few counts. Its antigen is not known. The sample here was cultured CD8+ T cells from PBMCs, taken from culture after CMV antigen stimulation. The V gene is TRBV6-1, the J gene TRBJ2-1; 11 positions agree with TRBD2. This clonotype originated in a human donor in good health (CMV status not recorded). Some clones in this sample may be carry-over from other donors' samples. The CDR3 loop is CASRKEISGGVNEQFF. In DNA form, the CDR3 reads TGTGCCAGCAGGAAGGAGATTAGCGGGGGGGTCAATGAGCAGTTCTTC.